The TCR beta chain described here comes from a study of CD8 T cells in ankylosing spondylitis. General study points: Reactive arthritis synovial fluid and blood were previously reported to contain some motif variants. Disease-linked clones were reportedly significantly enriched in matched ankylosing spondylitis synovial fluid. Apparently characteristic of ankylosing spondylitis blood was a TCR beta motif (fewer than 10 highly homologous variants).

By quantitative 5'-RACE with molecular barcodes, the TCR beta libraries were made. Each CDR3 protein gets one entry after TCRdb re-called the 5' RACE reads with MiXCR. The sample includes 400,000 to 450,000 distinct CDR3 sequences, roughly 17% of them seen just once. Worth noting for this clonotype: The antigen is unknown.

The germline gives CDR1 SEHNR, CDR2 FQNEAQ (reference sequence). The V gene lost 6 bases and the J gene lost 1 base, with 12 bases spanning the gap. The CDR3 runs to 14 residues. This clonotype was sampled from a male donor with ankylosing spondylitis. This rearrangement joins TRBV7-9 to TRBJ1-1, with D perhaps matching TRBD1 (6 bases). Specimen: blood, either unsorted or a sorted T cell fraction (not recorded which). The CDR3 nucleotides are TGTGCCAGCAGTGGTCCGGGACAGAACACTGAAGCTTTCTTT. Protein: CASSGPGQNTEAFF.